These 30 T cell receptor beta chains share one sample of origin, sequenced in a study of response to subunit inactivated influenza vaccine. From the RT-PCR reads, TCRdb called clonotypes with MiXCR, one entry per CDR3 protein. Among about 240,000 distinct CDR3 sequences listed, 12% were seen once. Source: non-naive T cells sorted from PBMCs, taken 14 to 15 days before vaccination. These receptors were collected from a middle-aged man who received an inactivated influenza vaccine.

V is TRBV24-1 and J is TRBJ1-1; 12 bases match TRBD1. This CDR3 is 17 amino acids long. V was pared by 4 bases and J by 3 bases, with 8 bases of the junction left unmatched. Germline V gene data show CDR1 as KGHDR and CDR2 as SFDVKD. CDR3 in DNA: TGTGCCACCAGTGAGCCCGGGACAGGGGGCCTAGACACTGAAGCTTTCTTT. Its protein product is CATSEPGTGGLDTEAFF.

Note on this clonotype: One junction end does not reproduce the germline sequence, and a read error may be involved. CDR3 in amino acids: CARSSWGRGGSGANVLTF. The CDR3 DNA follows: TGTGCCCGCAGCTCCTGGGGGCGGGGGGGTTCTGGGGCCAACGTCCTGACTTTC. The genes are TRBV12-3 or TRBV12-4 and TRBJ2-6, with 9 bases identical to TRBD2. The CDR3 is 18 residues long.

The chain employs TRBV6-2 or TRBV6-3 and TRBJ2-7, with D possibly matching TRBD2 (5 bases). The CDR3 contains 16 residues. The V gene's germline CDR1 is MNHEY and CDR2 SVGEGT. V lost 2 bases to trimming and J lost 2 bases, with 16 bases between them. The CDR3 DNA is TGTGCCAGCAGTTACGACCGTCCGGGAAGAGCCTACGAGCAGTACTTC. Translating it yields CASSYDRPGRAYEQYF.

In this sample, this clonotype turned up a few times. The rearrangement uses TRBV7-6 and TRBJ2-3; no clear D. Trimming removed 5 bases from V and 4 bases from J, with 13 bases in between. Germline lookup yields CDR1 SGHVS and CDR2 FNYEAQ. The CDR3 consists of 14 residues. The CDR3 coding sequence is TGTGCCAGCAGCCCTTCCGTTGTGGCAGATACGCAGTATTTT. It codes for CASSPSVVADTQYF.

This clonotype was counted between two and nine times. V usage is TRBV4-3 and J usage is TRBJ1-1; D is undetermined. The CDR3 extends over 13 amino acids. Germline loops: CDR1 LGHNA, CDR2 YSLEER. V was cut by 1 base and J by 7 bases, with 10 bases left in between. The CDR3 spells CASSQGMDREAFF. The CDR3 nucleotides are TGCGCCAGCAGCCAAGGCATGGACCGTGAAGCTTTCTTT.

CDR3 in DNA: TGTGCCAGCACCCTAGCGGGGACCTACGAGCAGTACTTC. Protein product: CASTLAGTYEQYF. The V gene is TRBV28, the J gene TRBJ2-7; 9 nucleotides line up with TRBD2. The V segment lost 7 bases and the J segment 2 bases; nucleotides outside the gene matches: 3. Germline-derived CDR1 and CDR2 are MDHEN and SYDVKM. The CDR3 is 13 residues long.

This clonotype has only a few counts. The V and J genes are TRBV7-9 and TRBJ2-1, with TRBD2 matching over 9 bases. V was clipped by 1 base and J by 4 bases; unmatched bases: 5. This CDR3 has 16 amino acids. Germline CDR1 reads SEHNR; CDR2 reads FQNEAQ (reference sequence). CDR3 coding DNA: TGTGCCAGCAGCTTAGGGTCGCTAGCGGGATACAATGAGCAGTTCTTC. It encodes CASSLGSLAGYNEQFF. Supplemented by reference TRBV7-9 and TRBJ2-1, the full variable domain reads DTGVSQNPRHKITKRGQNVTFRCDPISEHNRLYWYRQTLGQGPEFLTYFQNEAQLEKSRLLSDRFSAERPKGSFSTLEIQRTEQGDSAMYLCASSLGSLAGYNEQFFGPGTRLTVL.

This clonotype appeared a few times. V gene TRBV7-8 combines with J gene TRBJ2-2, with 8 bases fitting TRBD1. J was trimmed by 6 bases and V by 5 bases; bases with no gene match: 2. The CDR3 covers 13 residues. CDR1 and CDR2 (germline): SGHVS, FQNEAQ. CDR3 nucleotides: TGTGCCAGCAGCGCGGACAGGGCCGGGGAGCTGTTTTTT. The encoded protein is CASSADRAGELFF.

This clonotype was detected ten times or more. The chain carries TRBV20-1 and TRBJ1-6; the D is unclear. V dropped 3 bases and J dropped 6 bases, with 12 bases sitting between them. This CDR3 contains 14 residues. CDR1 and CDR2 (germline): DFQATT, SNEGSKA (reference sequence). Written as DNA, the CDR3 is TGCAGTGCTAGCCTGGGTCCCCTTAATTCACCCCTCCACTTT. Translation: CSASLGPLNSPLHF.

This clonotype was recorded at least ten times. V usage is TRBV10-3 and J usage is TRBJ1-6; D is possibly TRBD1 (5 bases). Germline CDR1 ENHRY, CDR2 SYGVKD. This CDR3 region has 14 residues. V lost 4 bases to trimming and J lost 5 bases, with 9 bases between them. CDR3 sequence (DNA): TGTGCCATCAGTGTAGACAGAGATAATTCACCCCTCCACTTT. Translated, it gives CAISVDRDNSPLHF.

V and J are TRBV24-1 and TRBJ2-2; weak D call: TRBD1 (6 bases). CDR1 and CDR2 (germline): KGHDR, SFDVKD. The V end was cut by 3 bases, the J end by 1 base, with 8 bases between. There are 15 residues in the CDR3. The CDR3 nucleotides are TGTGCCACCAGTGATGGACAGTTGAACACCGGGGAGCTGTTTTTT. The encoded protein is CATSDGQLNTGELFF.

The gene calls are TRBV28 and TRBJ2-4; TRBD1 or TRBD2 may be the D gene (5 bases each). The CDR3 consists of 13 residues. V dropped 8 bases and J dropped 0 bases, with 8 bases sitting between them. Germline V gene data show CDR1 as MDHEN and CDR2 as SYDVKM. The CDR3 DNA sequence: TGTGCCAGCGTTGGGACAGCCAAAAACATTCAGTACTTC. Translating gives CASVGTAKNIQYF.

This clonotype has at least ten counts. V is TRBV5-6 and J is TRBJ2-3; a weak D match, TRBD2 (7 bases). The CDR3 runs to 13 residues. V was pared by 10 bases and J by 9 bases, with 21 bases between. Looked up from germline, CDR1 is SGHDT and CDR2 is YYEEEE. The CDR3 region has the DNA TGTGCCGGTAACCAGCGGGACACACGGACGCAGTATTTT. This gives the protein CAGNQRDTRTQYF.

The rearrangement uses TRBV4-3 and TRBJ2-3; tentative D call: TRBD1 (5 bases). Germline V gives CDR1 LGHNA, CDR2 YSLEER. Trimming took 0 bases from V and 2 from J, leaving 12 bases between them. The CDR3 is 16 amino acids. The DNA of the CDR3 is TGCGCCAGCAGCCAAGATAGGGGCGTAAACACAGATACGCAGTATTTT. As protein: CASSQDRGVNTDTQYF.

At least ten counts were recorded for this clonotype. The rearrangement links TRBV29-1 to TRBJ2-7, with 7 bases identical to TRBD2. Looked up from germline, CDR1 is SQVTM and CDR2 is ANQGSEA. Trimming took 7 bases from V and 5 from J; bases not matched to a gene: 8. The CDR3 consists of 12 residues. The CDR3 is CSGSGSRNEQYF. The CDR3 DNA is TGCAGCGGTAGCGGGTCGAGGAACGAGCAGTACTTC.

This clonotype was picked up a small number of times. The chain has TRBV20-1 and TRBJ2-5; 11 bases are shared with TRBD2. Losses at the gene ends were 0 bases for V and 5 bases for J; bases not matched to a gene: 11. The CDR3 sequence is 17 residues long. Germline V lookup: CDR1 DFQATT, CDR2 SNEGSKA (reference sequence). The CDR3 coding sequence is TGCAGTGCTAGAGATCGCTCACTAGCGGGAGTTTGGGAGACCCAGTACTTC. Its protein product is CSARDRSLAGVWETQYF.

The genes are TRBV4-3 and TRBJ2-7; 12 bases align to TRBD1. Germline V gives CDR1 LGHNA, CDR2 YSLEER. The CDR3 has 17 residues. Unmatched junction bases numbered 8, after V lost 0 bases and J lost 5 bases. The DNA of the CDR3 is TGCGCCAGCAGCCAAGATTCCCTGGGACAGGGGGCCCACGAGCAGTACTTC. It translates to CASSQDSLGQGAHEQYF.

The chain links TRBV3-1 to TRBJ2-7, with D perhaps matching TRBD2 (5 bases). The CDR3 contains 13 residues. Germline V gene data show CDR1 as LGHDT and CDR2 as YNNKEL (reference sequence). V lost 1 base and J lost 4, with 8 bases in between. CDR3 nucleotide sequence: TGTGCCAGCAGCCAAGGGCGGGCGTACGAGCAGTACTTC. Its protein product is CASSQGRAYEQYF.

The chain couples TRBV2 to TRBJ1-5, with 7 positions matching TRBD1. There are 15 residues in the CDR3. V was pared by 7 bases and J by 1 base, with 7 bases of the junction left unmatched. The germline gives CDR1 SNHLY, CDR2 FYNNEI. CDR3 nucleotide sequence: TGTGCCAGCAAAACAGGGGTAGGAAGCAATCAGCCCCAGCATTTT. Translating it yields CASKTGVGSNQPQHF.

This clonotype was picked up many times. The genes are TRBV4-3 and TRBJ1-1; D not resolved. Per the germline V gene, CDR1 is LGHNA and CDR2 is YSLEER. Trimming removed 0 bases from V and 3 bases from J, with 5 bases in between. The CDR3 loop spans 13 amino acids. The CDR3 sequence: CASSQERHTEAFF. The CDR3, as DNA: TGCGCCAGCAGCCAAGAAAGGCACACTGAAGCTTTCTTT.

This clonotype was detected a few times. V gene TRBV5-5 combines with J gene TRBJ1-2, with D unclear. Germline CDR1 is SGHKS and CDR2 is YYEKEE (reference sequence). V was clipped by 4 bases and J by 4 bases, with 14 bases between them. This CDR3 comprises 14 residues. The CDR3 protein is CASSEISGGYGYTF. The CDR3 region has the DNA TGTGCCAGCAGCGAGATTTCGGGTGGCTATGGCTACACCTTC.

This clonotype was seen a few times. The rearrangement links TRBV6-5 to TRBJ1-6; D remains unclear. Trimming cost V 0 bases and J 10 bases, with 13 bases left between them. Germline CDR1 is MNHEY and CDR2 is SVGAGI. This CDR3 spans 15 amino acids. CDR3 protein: CASSYSKRSKSPLHF. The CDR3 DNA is TGTGCCAGCAGTTACTCGAAACGGTCCAAGTCACCCCTCCACTTT.

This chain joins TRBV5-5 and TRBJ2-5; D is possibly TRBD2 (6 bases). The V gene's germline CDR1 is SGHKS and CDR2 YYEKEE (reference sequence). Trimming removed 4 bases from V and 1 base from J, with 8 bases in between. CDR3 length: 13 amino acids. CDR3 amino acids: CASSRGLQETQYF. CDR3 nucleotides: TGTGCCAGCAGCCGGGGACTCCAAGAGACCCAGTACTTC.

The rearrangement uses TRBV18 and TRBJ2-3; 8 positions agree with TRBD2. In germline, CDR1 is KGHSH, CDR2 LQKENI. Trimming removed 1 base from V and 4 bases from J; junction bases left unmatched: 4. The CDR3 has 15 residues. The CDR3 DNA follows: TGTGCCAGCTCACCACTAGCGGGGCGAGCAGATACGCAGTATTTT. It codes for CASSPLAGRADTQYF. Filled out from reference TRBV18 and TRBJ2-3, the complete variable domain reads NAGVMQNPRHLVRRRGQEARLRCSPMKGHSHVYWYRQLPEEGLKFMVYLQKENIIDESGMPKERFSAEFPKEGPSILRIQQVVRGDSAAYFCASSPLAGRADTQYFGPGTRLTVL.

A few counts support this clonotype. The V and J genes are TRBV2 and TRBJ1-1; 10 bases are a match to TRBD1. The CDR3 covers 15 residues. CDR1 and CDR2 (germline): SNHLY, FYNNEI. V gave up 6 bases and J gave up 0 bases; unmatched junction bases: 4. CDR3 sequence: CASSGDRGLNTEAFF. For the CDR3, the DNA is TGTGCCAGCAGCGGCGACAGGGGGCTGAACACTGAAGCTTTCTTT.

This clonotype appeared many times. The CDR3 loop reads CSVVRGQGGPEQFF. The CDR3 DNA sequence: TGCAGCGTTGTACGAGGACAGGGTGGGCCTGAGCAGTTCTTC. V and J are TRBV29-1 and TRBJ2-1; 8 nucleotides line up with TRBD1. The CDR3 totals 14 residues. The germline V gene has CDR1 SQVTM and CDR2 ANQGSEA. V lost 4 bases to trimming and J lost 9 bases; unmatched junction nucleotides: 11.

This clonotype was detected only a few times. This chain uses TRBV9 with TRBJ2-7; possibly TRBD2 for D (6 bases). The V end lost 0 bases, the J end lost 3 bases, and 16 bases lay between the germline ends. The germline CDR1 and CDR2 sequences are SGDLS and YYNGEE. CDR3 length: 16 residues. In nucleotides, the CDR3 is TGTGCCAGCAGCGTAGACCCTGGGGGGATCGTCTACGAGCAGTACTTC. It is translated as CASSVDPGGIVYEQYF.

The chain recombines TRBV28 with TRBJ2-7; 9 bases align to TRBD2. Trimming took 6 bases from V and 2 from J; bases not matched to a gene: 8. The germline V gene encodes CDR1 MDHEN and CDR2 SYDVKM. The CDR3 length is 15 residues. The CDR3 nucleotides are TGTGCCAGCAGACCGAGCGGGAGGCTCACCTACGAGCAGTACTTC. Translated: CASRPSGRLTYEQYF.

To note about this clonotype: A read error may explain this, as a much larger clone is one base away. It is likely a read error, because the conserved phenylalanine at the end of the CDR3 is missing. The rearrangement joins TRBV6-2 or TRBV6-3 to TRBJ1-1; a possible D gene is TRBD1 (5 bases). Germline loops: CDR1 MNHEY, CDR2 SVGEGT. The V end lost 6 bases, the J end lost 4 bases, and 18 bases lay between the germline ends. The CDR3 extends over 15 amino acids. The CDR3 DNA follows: TGTGCCAGCAGGTCCCGCCAGGGAGTTGGCACTGAAGCTTTCTCT. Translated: CASRSRQGVGTEAFS.

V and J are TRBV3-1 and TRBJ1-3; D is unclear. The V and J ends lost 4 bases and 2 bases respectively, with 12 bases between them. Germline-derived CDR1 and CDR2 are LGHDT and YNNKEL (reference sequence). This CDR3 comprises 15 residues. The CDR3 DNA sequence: TGTGCCAGCAGCCGAGACCCGACGGCTGGAAACACCATATATTTT. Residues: CASSRDPTAGNTIYF.